This TCR beta chain was recovered during a study of blood T cell repertoires in COVID-19. Study at large: Samples came from the United States, Italy and Spain, spanning acute and convalescent COVID-19.

The data were produced by immunoSEQ multiplex PCR, yet TCRdb's version contains in-frame clones alone and is incomplete. The table lists about 6,800 clones, around 89% of them singletons, with around 4% in the top ten. V gave up 7 bases and J gave up 9 bases; unmatched junction bases: 15. The length of the CDR3 is 15 residues. The V gene's germline CDR1 is LGHDT and CDR2 YNNKEL (reference sequence). This chain uses TRBV3-1 (or the pseudogene TRBV3-2) with TRBJ2-1; 7 positions agree with TRBD2. The clonotype originates from a man older than 75 with active COVID-19. Sequencing was performed on peripheral blood. CDR3 nucleotides: TGTGCCAGCACGCGGGGGAGAAGACTCGCGGGTGAGCAGTTCTTC. It translates to CASTRGRRLAGEQFF.